This T cell receptor beta chain appears in the sequencing data of a study of early T cells in non-severe SARS-CoV-2 infection. The overall study: Alpha and beta chains were unpaired, from unsorted whole-blood bulk RNA. Study observations and caveats: A preference for anti-spike CD8 responses marked VDJdb matching, which missed private and CD4 specificities.

In the library, individual cDNA molecules carried attached unique molecular identifiers. TCRdb itself ran the 5' RACE reads through MiXCR, one entry per CDR3 protein. The profile shows tens of thousands of distinct CDR3 sequences, about an eighth of them singletons. The CDR3 length is 11 residues. V shed 7 bases and J shed 10 bases, with 14 bases lying between them. Germline-derived CDR1 and CDR2 are SQVTM and ANQGSEA. With regard to this clonotype: Its matching antigen is unknown.

Source material: whole blood. The chain couples TRBV29-1 to TRBJ2-4; TRBD2 is a possible D gene (6 bases). The TCR comes from an adult who was a healthcare worker with PCR-confirmed SARS-CoV-2 infection or an uninfected control (not recorded which). The DNA of the CDR3 is TGCAGCGGGGTGACTAGGGCAATTCAGTACTTC. This sequence encodes CSGVTRAIQYF.